This record concerns one T cell receptor beta chain sequence. Its target is unknown. 13 Jbeta primers and 60 Vbeta primers were used for the PCR. Sequencing used immunoSEQ multiplex PCR; TCRdb keeps in-frame clones, though not all of them. The sample includes 55,000 to 80,000 clones, 75% of them seen just once. The sample belongs to a study of cytomegalovirus exposure and HLA in healthy donors. At the level of the study: Earlier work reported some 110 million unique TCR beta sequences from about 180 million T cells.

Germline CDR1 DFQATT, CDR2 SNEGSKA (reference sequence). V dropped 3 bases and J dropped 7 bases, with 9 bases sitting between them. CDR3 length: 11 residues. General observations from the study: Relative to equally common others, HLA-associated TCR beta chains showed greater clonal expansion in a later analysis.

The V and J genes are TRBV20-1 and TRBJ1-1, with D hard to call. Sequencing input: PBMCs. This sequence was found in a man in his sixties in good health and CMV-seropositive. The CDR3 sequence is CSARNRGEAFF. The CDR3, as DNA: TGCAGTGCTAGGAACCGCGGTGAAGCTTTCTTT.